This T cell receptor beta chain was recorded in a study of cytomegalovirus exposure and HLA in healthy donors. The PCR was carried out with 60 Vbeta primers and 13 Jbeta primers. Repertoires were generated with immunoSEQ multiplex PCR, while TCRdb's copy carries only in-frame clones and drops some. In the table there are roughly 140,000 clones, around 82% of which are singletons. Per germline, CDR1 SGHVS and CDR2 FNYEAQ. V was pared by 6 bases and J by 7 bases, with 15 bases of the junction left unmatched. The CDR3 has 18 residues. The sequence was collected from a woman between 45 and 65 years old in good health and CMV-seropositive. This rearrangement joins TRBV7-6 to TRBJ2-2, with 12 bases matching TRBD1. Sequencing was performed on PBMCs. The CDR3 loop is CASRLGTGGLLFGGELFF. In nucleotides, the CDR3 is TGTGCCAGCAGGCTCGGGACAGGGGGCCTCCTTTTTGGCGGGGAGCTGTTTTTT.